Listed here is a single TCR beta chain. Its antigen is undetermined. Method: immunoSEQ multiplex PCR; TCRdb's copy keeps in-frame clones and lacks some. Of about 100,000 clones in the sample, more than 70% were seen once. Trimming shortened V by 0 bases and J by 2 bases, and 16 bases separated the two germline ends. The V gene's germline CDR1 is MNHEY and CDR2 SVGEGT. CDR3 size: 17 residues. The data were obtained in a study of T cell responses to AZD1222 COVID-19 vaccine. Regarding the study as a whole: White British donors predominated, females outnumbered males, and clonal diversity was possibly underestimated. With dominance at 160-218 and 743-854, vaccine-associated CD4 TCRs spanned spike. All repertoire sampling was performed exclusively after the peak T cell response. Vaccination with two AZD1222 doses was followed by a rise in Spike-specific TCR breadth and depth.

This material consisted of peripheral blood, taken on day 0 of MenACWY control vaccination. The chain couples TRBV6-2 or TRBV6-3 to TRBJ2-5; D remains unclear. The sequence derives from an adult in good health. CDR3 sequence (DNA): TGTGCCAGCAGTTACTCGGGTGTACCGACTCCACAAGAGACCCAGTACTTC. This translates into CASSYSGVPTPQETQYF.